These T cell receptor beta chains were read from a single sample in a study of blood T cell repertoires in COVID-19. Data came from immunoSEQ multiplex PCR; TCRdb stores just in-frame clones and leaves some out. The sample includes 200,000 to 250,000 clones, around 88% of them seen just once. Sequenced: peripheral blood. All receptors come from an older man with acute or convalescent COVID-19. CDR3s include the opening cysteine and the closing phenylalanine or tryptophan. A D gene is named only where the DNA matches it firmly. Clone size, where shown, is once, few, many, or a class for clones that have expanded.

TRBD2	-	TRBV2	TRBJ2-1	CASYRTSGSYNEQFF	TGTGCCAGCTACCGGACTAGCGGTTCCTACAATGAGCAGTTCTTC
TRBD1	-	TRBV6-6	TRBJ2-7	CASSPTGSYEQYF	TGTGCCAGCAGTCCGACAGGGTCCTACGAGCAGTACTTC
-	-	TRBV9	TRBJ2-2	CASSVGISLSRIKNTGELFF	TGTGCCAGCAGCGTAGGTATATCGTTAAGCAGGATCAAGAACACCGGGGAGCTGTTTTTT
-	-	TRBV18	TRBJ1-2	CASSPSGQIYGYTF	TGTGCCAGCTCACCTTCCGGACAGATCTATGGCTACACCTTC
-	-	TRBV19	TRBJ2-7	CASSIQGTLLSYEQYF	TGTGCCAGTAGTATACAGGGGACCTTACTTTCCTACGAGCAGTACTTC
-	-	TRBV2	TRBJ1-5	CASSEARGHQPQHF	TGTGCCAGCAGTGAAGCGCGGGGTCATCAGCCCCAGCATTTT
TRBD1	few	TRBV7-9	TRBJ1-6	CASSFDRGRLSPLHF	TGTGCCAGCAGCTTCGACAGGGGGCGGCTGTCACCCCTCCACTTT
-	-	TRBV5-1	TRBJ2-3	CASSISAFGTDTQYF	TGCGCCAGCAGCATCAGCGCGTTTGGCACAGATACGCAGTATTTT
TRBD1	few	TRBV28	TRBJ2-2	CASSALPGTDRNTGELFF	TGTGCCAGCAGTGCATTACCCGGGACAGACAGAAACACCGGGGAGCTGTTTTTT
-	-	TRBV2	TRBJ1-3	CASNPPAVRDTIYF	TGTGCCAGCAACCCACCAGCGGTCCGTGACACCATATATTTT
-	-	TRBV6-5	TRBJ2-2	CASSLLNSNTGELFF	TGTGCCAGCAGCCTCCTAAACTCGAACACCGGGGAGCTGTTTTTT
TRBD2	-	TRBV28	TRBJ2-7	CASSSLAGVNEQYF	TGTGCCAGCAGTTCCCTAGCGGGAGTAAACGAGCAGTACTTC
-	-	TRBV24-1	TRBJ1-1	CATSDSGRGNTEAFF	TGTGCCACCAGTGATAGTGGCAGGGGGAACACTGAAGCTTTCTTT
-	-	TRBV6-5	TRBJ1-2	CATKTGDYGYTF	TGTGCCACCAAAACCGGGGACTATGGCTACACCTTC
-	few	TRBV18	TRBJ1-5	CASSPGTDSNQPQHF	TGTGCCAGCTCACCTGGTACAGATAGCAATCAGCCCCAGCATTTT
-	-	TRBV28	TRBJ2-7	CASSSGVRVPSLYEQYF	TGTGCCAGCAGTTCTGGGGTGCGGGTCCCAAGCCTCTACGAGCAGTACTTC
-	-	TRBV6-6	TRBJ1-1	CASARQSDTEAFF	TGTGCCAGCGCACGGCAGAGCGACACTGAAGCTTTCTTT
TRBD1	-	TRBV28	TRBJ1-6	CASSSPWGAGGNSPLHF	TGTGCCAGCAGTTCCCCCTGGGGGGCAGGGGGTAATTCACCCCTCCACTTT
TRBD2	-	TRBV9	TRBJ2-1	CASSVGPSGGNEQFF	TGTGCCAGCAGCGTTGGGCCCTCGGGGGGGAATGAGCAGTTCTTC
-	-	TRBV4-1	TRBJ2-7	CASSQLLPTGTTNSYEQYF	TGCGCCAGCAGCCAACTACTTCCCACCGGGACAACCAACTCCTACGAGCAGTACTTC
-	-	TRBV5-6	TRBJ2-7	CASSPGQRPSYEQYF	TGTGCCAGCAGTCCCGGACAGAGGCCCTCCTACGAGCAGTACTTC
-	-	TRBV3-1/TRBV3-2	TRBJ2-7	CASSQGDSSYEQYF	TGTGCCAGCAGCCAAGGTGACAGCTCCTACGAGCAGTACTTC
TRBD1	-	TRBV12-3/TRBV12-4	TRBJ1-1	CASSWDSNTEAFF	TGTGCCAGCAGTTGGGACAGTAACACTGAAGCTTTCTTT
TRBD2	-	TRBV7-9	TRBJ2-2	CASSLRRGAPPGELFF	TGTGCCAGCAGCTTACGGCGGGGGGCCCCACCCGGGGAGCTGTTTTTT
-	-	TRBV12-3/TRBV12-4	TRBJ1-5	CASSLRGPQHF	TGTGCCAGCAGTTTAAGAGGGCCCCAGCATTTT
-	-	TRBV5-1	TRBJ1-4	CASSGLTGTNEKLFF	TGCGCCAGCAGCGGATTGACAGGAACTAATGAAAAACTGTTTTTT
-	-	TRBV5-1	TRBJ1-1	CASSLQRGAEAFF	TGCGCCAGCAGCTTACAGCGGGGCGCTGAAGCTTTCTTT
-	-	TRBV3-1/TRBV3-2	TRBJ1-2	CASSQGRPSYGYTF	TGTGCCAGCAGCCAAGGTCGTCCCAGCTATGGCTACACCTTC
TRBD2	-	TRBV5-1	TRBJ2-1	CASSPMLLSTSGRGGEQFF	TGCGCCAGCAGCCCGATGCTTCTTTCGACTAGCGGGAGGGGGGGTGAGCAGTTCTTC
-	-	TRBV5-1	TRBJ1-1	CASTLAGNTEAFF	TGCGCCAGCACCTTAGCTGGGAACACTGAAGCTTTCTTT
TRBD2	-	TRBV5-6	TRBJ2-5	CASRKAETGTSGRAETQYF	TGTGCCAGCAGAAAAGCGGAAACCGGGACTAGCGGGAGGGCGGAGACCCAGTACTTC
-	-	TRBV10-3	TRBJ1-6	CAISERGRGANNSPLHF	TGTGCCATCAGTGAGCGGGGACGGGGGGCCAATAATTCACCCCTCCACTTT
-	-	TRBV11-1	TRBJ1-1	CASSLSPGARNTEAFF	TGTGCCAGCAGCTTATCTCCGGGAGCGAGGAACACTGAAGCTTTCTTT
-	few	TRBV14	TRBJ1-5	CASSQANQPQHF	TGTGCCAGCAGCCAAGCGAATCAGCCCCAGCATTTT
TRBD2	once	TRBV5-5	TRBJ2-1	CASSFGLAGVDYNEQFF	TGTGCCAGCAGCTTTGGACTAGCGGGAGTTGACTACAATGAGCAGTTCTTC